This is a list of T cell receptor beta chains from one sample in a study of cytomegalovirus exposure and HLA in healthy donors. The method was immunoSEQ multiplex PCR; TCRdb's version includes in-frame clones alone and lacks a portion of them. The sample carries approximately 220,000 clones, around four fifths recorded once. The sequenced sample was PBMCs. Receptors were obtained from a woman aged 25 to 39 in good health and CMV-seropositive. The CDR3 runs from the conserved cysteine through the conserved F or W. A D gene is named only where the DNA matches it firmly. The size entry is marked missing in some rows and otherwise reads once, few, many or a size class.

DNA: TGTGCCAGCAGATCGGGACAGCTCAAGGTCTACGAGCAGTACTTC
CDR3: CASRSGQLKVYEQYF
D: TRBD1
length: 15
size: -
V: TRBV6-5
J: TRBJ2-7

DNA: TGTGCCAGCAGCCCCTCAGGGGAAAAACTGTTTTTT
CDR3: CASSPSGEKLFF
D: -
length: 12
size: few
V: TRBV2
J: TRBJ1-4

DNA: TGTGCCAGCAGCTTAGGCCGGTCGGATGAAGCTTTCTTT
CDR3: CASSLGRSDEAFF
D: -
length: 13
size: -
V: TRBV13
J: TRBJ1-1

DNA: TGTGCCAGCAGCCAAGCACAGTGGAACTATGGCTACACCTTC
CDR3: CASSQAQWNYGYTF
D: -
length: 14
size: -
V: TRBV4-2
J: TRBJ1-2

DNA: TGTGCCAGCAGTTTTGGAATAGTTAGGACAGGGGCTACCTACGAGCAGTACTTC
CDR3: CASSFGIVRTGATYEQYF
D: TRBD1
length: 18
size: -
V: TRBV27
J: TRBJ2-7

DNA: TGCAGTGCTAGAGGTACGGGAGAGCAGTACTTC
CDR3: CSARGTGEQYF
D: -
length: 11
size: -
V: TRBV20-1
J: TRBJ2-7

DNA: TGTGCCAGCAGCCCCCCCTCGGTAGATACGCAGTATTTT
CDR3: CASSPPSVDTQYF
D: -
length: 13
size: -
V: TRBV7-3
J: TRBJ2-3

DNA: TGTGCCAGCAGTTTAAATACGCCTGAAGCTTTCTTT
CDR3: CASSLNTPEAFF
D: -
length: 12
size: -
V: TRBV28
J: TRBJ1-1

DNA: TGTGCCAGCAGGGGAGGGACGAGTCAGCCCCAGCATTTT
CDR3: CASRGGTSQPQHF
D: -
length: 13
size: -
V: TRBV27
J: TRBJ1-5

DNA: TGTGCCAGCAGCGTAGGTAGGACGGATGGCTACACCTTC
CDR3: CASSVGRTDGYTF
D: -
length: 13
size: -
V: TRBV9
J: TRBJ1-2

DNA: TGTGCCAGCAGTGACGGACTAGCTGGGGCCAACGTCCTGACTTTC
CDR3: CASSDGLAGANVLTF
D: TRBD2
length: 15
size: -
V: TRBV7-9
J: TRBJ2-6

DNA: TGTGCCGTACCGGATTGGCTCTACGAGCAGTACTTC
CDR3: CAVPDWLYEQYF
D: -
length: 12
size: -
V: TRBV21-1
J: TRBJ2-7

DNA: TGCGCCAGCAGCCAAGTACAGGGGGTGGGGATTGAAGCTTTCTTT
CDR3: CASSQVQGVGIEAFF
D: TRBD1
length: 15
size: -
V: TRBV4-1
J: TRBJ1-1

DNA: TGCGCCAGCAGCCAAGATCGGGGTAGGGGCGAGGGGGCCAACTACGAGCAGTACTTC
CDR3: CASSQDRGRGEGANYEQYF
D: TRBD1
length: 19
size: -
V: TRBV4-3
J: TRBJ2-7

DNA: TGTGCCAGCAGCTTAGAAAGTCCTAGCGGGCCGACGTACTTC
CDR3: CASSLESPSGPTYF
D: TRBD2
length: 14
size: -
V: TRBV11-2
J: TRBJ2-7

DNA: TGTGCCAGCAGTCCAACAATGGATCCCTACGAGCAGTACTTC
CDR3: CASSPTMDPYEQYF
D: -
length: 14
size: many
V: TRBV2
J: TRBJ2-7

DNA: TGTGCCAGCAGCGTAGGGGGAGGGAGCCACAATGAGCAGTTCTTC
CDR3: CASSVGGGSHNEQFF
D: TRBD2
length: 15
size: -
V: TRBV9
J: TRBJ2-1

DNA: TGTGCCAGCAGCTTAGCGTTGGGAGGGGGGCGCGGCTACACCTTC
CDR3: CASSLALGGGRGYTF
D: -
length: 15
size: few
V: TRBV7-8
J: TRBJ1-2

DNA: TGTGCCAGCCAGCGGGGAGCCAACGGTGGCTACACCTTC
CDR3: CASQRGANGGYTF
D: -
length: 13
size: once
V: TRBV25-1
J: TRBJ1-2

DNA: TGTGCCAGAAGCTTAAAAGACCTCAGGGGTTCCTACGAGCAGTACTTC
CDR3: CARSLKDLRGSYEQYF
D: -
length: 16
size: -
V: TRBV5-3
J: TRBJ2-7

DNA: TGTGCCAGTAGTGGACAGGGACGTAGCAATCAGCCCCAGCATTTT
CDR3: CASSGQGRSNQPQHF
D: TRBD1
length: 15
size: few
V: TRBV19
J: TRBJ1-5

DNA: TGTGCCAGCAGAAAGGGGGCGAGGGAGCAGTACTTC
CDR3: CASRKGAREQYF
D: TRBD1
length: 12
size: -
V: TRBV27
J: TRBJ2-7

DNA: TGCGCCAGCAGCTTGGGTGCAGGGGCGGCGGGGAACACTGAAGCTTTCTTT
CDR3: CASSLGAGAAGNTEAFF
D: -
length: 17
size: -
V: TRBV5-1
J: TRBJ1-1

DNA: TGTGCCAGCAGTGTGGGACCGACGCTCACTGAAGCTTTCTTT
CDR3: CASSVGPTLTEAFF
D: -
length: 14
size: -
V: TRBV2
J: TRBJ1-1

DNA: TGTGCCAGCAGCCCCGGACTAGCGGGATACAATGAGCAGTTCTTC
CDR3: CASSPGLAGYNEQFF
D: TRBD2
length: 15
size: -
V: TRBV9
J: TRBJ2-1

DNA: TGTGCCAGCAGCTTAGAGGCAGGTAATCAGCCCCAGCATTTT
CDR3: CASSLEAGNQPQHF
D: -
length: 14
size: -
V: TRBV7-8
J: TRBJ1-5

DNA: TGTGCCAGCAGTCGTAGCGGGAAATTCTACGAGCAGTACTTC
CDR3: CASSRSGKFYEQYF
D: TRBD2
length: 14
size: -
V: TRBV28
J: TRBJ2-7

DNA: TGTGCCAGCAGGTCAGGGATCGGGGCCAACGTCCTGACTTTC
CDR3: CASRSGIGANVLTF
D: -
length: 14
size: few
V: TRBV6-1
J: TRBJ2-6

DNA: TGTGCCAGCAGCCCCCCTGACAGGGAGAGTGAGCAGTTCTTC
CDR3: CASSPPDRESEQFF
D: TRBD1
length: 14
size: -
V: TRBV9
J: TRBJ2-1

DNA: TGTGCCTGGAGCTTCACCGGGGAGCTGTTTTTT
CDR3: CAWSFTGELFF
D: -
length: 11
size: few
V: TRBV30
J: TRBJ2-2

DNA: TGTGCCAGCAGTGAAACAGGATTGGAGACCCAGTACTTC
CDR3: CASSETGLETQYF
D: -
length: 13
size: few
V: TRBV6-1
J: TRBJ2-5

DNA: TGTGCCAGCGGACAGGGGCCGAACCCTTTTGGCAATCAGCCCCAGCATTTT
CDR3: CASGQGPNPFGNQPQHF
D: TRBD1
length: 17
size: -
V: TRBV9
J: TRBJ1-5

DNA: TGTGCCAGCAGTCCCCCGGGACAGGGTGAAGAAAAACTGTTTTTT
CDR3: CASSPPGQGEEKLFF
D: TRBD1
length: 15
size: -
V: TRBV28
J: TRBJ1-4

DNA: TGTGCCAGCTCCCCCCTCCTTGATGAAAAACTGTTTTTT
CDR3: CASSPLLDEKLFF
D: -
length: 13
size: once
V: TRBV2
J: TRBJ1-4

DNA: TGCGCCAGCAGCCTCACCCCTGGACAGGATTCTAACTATGGCTACACCTTC
CDR3: CASSLTPGQDSNYGYTF
D: TRBD1
length: 17
size: once
V: TRBV4-1
J: TRBJ1-2

DNA: TGTGCCAGTAGTGAGGGACTTTTCCGGAGCTCCTACAATGAGCAGTTCTTC
CDR3: CASSEGLFRSSYNEQFF
D: -
length: 17
size: -
V: TRBV19
J: TRBJ2-1

DNA: TGTGCCAGCAGTGAAGCTCAAGAAAGGTTTTATAGCAATCAGCCCCAGCATTTT
CDR3: CASSEAQERFYSNQPQHF
D: -
length: 18
size: many
V: TRBV6-1
J: TRBJ1-5

DNA: TGTGCCAGCAGTGAGGACAGATATCAGCCCCAGCATTTT
CDR3: CASSEDRYQPQHF
D: -
length: 13
size: -
V: TRBV2
J: TRBJ1-5

DNA: TGTGCCAGCAGTTTGAGGTGGACAGAAGCTTTCTTT
CDR3: CASSLRWTEAFF
D: -
length: 12
size: -
V: TRBV28
J: TRBJ1-1

DNA: TGTGCCAGCAGTTTAGCGGGGGAGTCCTACAATGAGCAGTTCTTC
CDR3: CASSLAGESYNEQFF
D: TRBD2
length: 15
size: -
V: TRBV27
J: TRBJ2-1